One sample yielded the 7 T cell receptor beta chains listed below, sequenced in a study of blood T cell repertoires in COVID-19. Using immunoSEQ multiplex PCR, the repertoire was profiled, and TCRdb retains in-frame clones only, with some absent. Of 98,000 or so clones in the sample, about four fifths were seen once. Sequencing was done on a sample of peripheral blood. The source is a woman of 80 years or more with active or convalescent COVID-19.

V is TRBV11-3 and J is TRBJ2-2; D gene unclear. Germline V gene data show CDR1 as SGHNT and CDR2 as YENEEA. V lost 4 bases, J lost 6 bases, and 9 bases lay in between. This CDR3 has 13 residues. CDR3 residues: CASSSSAAGELFF. DNA of the CDR3: TGTGCCAGCAGCTCATCGGCGGCCGGGGAGCTGTTTTTT.

The genes are TRBV19 and TRBJ1-1; 8 nucleotides match TRBD1. The germline V gene has CDR1 LNHDA and CDR2 SQIVND (reference sequence). J gave up 1 base and V 3 bases, and 10 bases lay outside the gene matches. The CDR3 is made up of 17 amino acids. CDR3 bases: TGTGCCAGTAGTATTGCAGGGGGCAGGTTACGGAACACTGAAGCTTTCTTT. Its translation is CASSIAGGRLRNTEAFF.

The J gene is TRBJ1-6, the V gene TRBV19; weak D call: TRBD1 (6 bases). The CDR3 totals 14 residues. The germline V and J ends were trimmed by 2 bases and 5 bases, with 7 bases remaining between them. CDR1 is LNHDA, CDR2 SQIVND, per germline (reference sequence). The CDR3 bases are TGTGCCAGTAGTATACGGACAGATAATTCACCCCTCCACTTT. Translated: CASSIRTDNSPLHF. The full variable domain, rest sourced from reference TRBV19 and TRBJ1-6, is DGGITQSPKYLFRKEGQNVTLSCEQNLNHDAMYWYRQDPGQGLRLIYYSQIVNDFQKGDIAEGYSVSREKKESFPLTVTSAQKNPTAFYLCASSIRTDNSPLHFGNGTRLTVT.

The chain carries TRBV29-1 and TRBJ2-5, with D perhaps matching TRBD1 (6 bases). The germline V gene encodes CDR1 SQVTM and CDR2 ANQGSEA. The CDR3 spans 13 residues. Trimming stripped 1 base from V and 4 bases from J, with 10 bases between. CDR3 sequence reads: CSVEVRGPETQYF. The CDR3 DNA reads as TGCAGCGTTGAAGTCAGGGGCCCAGAGACCCAGTACTTC.

V and J are TRBV7-2 and TRBJ1-1; 8 positions match TRBD1. This CDR3 spans 14 amino acids. Germline values: CDR1 SGHTA, CDR2 FQGNSA. The ends lost 4 bases at V and 3 bases at J; junction bases unmatched: 4. DNA for the CDR3: TGTGCCAGCAGCTCGACGACAGGGGACACTGAAGCTTTCTTT. It yields the protein CASSSTTGDTEAFF. The whole variable domain, remainder taken from reference TRBV7-2 and TRBJ1-1, is GAGVSQSPSNKVTEKGKDVELRCDPISGHTALYWYRQSLGQGLEFLIYFQGNSAPDKSGLPSDRFSAERTGGSVSTLTIQRTQQEDSAVYLCASSSTTGDTEAFFGQGTRLTVV.

V is TRBV19 and J is TRBJ2-2, with D possibly being TRBD2 (6 bases). Germline V gene lookup returns CDR1 LNHDA and CDR2 SQIVND (reference sequence). The CDR3 has 16 amino acids. V shed 3 bases and J shed 3 bases, with 14 bases lying between them. DNA for the CDR3: TGTGCCAGTAGTATCCTCCGGGGGACCTACACCGGGGAGCTGTTTTTT. This encodes CASSILRGTYTGELFF.

This clone is judged medium-sized. The chain uses TRBV7-9 and TRBJ1-2; D gene ambiguous. Germline CDR1 reads SEHNR; CDR2 reads FQNEAQ (reference sequence). Trimming took off 4 bases at V and 8 bases at J, with 11 bases between the two ends. This CDR3 is 12 amino acids long. The CDR3 region is CASSSAAAGYTF. The CDR3 region has the DNA TGTGCCAGCAGCTCCGCCGCGGCCGGCTACACCTTC. Full variable domain (rest looked up from reference TRBV7-9 and TRBJ1-2): DTGVSQNPRHKITKRGQNVTFRCDPISEHNRLYWYRQTLGQGPEFLTYFQNEAQLEKSRLLSDRFSAERPKGSFSTLEIQRTEQGDSAMYLCASSSAAAGYTFGSGTRLTVV.